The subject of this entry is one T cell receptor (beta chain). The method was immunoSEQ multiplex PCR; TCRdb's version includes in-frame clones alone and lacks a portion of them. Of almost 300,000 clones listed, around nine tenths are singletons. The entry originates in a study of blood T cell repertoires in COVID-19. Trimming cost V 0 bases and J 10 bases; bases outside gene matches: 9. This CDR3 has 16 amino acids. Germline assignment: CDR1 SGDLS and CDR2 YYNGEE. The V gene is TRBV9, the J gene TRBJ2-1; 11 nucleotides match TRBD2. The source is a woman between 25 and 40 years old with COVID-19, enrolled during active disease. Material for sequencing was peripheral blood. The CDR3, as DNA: TGTGCCAGCAGCGTAGAGGGGACTAGCGGCACAGGGGAGCAGTTCTTC. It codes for CASSVEGTSGTGEQFF. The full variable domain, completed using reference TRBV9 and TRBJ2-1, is DSGVTQTPKHLITATGQRVTLRCSPRSGDLSVYWYQQSLDQGLQFLIQYYNGEERAKGNILERFSAQQFPDLHSELNLSSLELGDSALYFCASSVEGTSGTGEQFFGPGTRLTVL.